The 29 T cell receptor beta chains given below trace back to one sample, sequenced in a study of technical replicates of blood from a few donors. Profiling relied on immunoSEQ multiplex PCR, and the TCRdb table lists in-frame clones only, not all of them. The table shows 55,000 to 65,000 clones, with over 85% occurring only once. Material for sequencing was PBMCs. The receptor set was obtained from a human donor in good health. Some clones in this sample may be carry-over from other donors' samples.

This chain uses TRBV7-7 with TRBJ2-6; 10 bases fit TRBD1. In germline, CDR1 is SSHAT, CDR2 FNYEAQ (reference sequence). CDR3 length: 17 residues. J gave up 4 bases and V 5 bases, and 8 bases lay outside the gene matches. CDR3: CASSPTGTGDGANVLTF. CDR3 coding DNA: TGTGCCAGCAGCCCAACCGGGACAGGGGACGGGGCCAACGTCCTGACTTTC.

The genes are TRBV11-2 and TRBJ2-1, with D possibly matching TRBD2 (5 bases). This CDR3 comprises 14 residues. The germline CDR1 and CDR2 sequences are SGHAT and FQNNGV. V was pared by 3 bases and J by 7 bases, with 13 bases between. CDR3 loop: CASSFDPERNEQFF. DNA of the CDR3: TGTGCCAGCAGCTTTGACCCCGAGCGGAATGAGCAGTTCTTC.

The chain combines TRBV11-1 with TRBJ2-7, with D possibly TRBD1 on 6 matching bases. Trimming removed 5 bases from V and 8 bases from J, with 22 bases in between. This CDR3 is built from 15 residues. Germline-derived CDR1 and CDR2 are SGHAT and FQDESV (reference sequence). The CDR3 DNA reads TGTGCCAGCAGCCTCCATGGACAGACTCTTACTCAGCAGTACTTC. It yields the protein CASSLHGQTLTQQYF.

This chain's CDR3 is CASGRTPYEQYF. The CDR3 coding sequence is TGTGCCAGCGGGAGAACACCCTACGAGCAGTACTTC. The chain has TRBV9 and TRBJ2-7; weak D call: TRBD2 (5 bases). CDR1 SGDLS and CDR2 YYNGEE come from the germline V gene. CDR3 length: 12 residues. V gave up 7 bases and J gave up 2 bases, with 10 bases separating them. Full variable domain (rest looked up from reference TRBV9 and TRBJ2-7): DSGVTQTPKHLITATGQRVTLRCSPRSGDLSVYWYQQSLDQGLQFLIQYYNGEERAKGNILERFSAQQFPDLHSELNLSSLELGDSALYFCASGRTPYEQYFGPGTRLTVT.

V and J are TRBV18 and TRBJ2-1; 8 bases are shared with TRBD2. CDR3 length equals 15 residues. Germline lookup yields CDR1 KGHSH and CDR2 LQKENI. Trimming cost V 2 bases and J 8 bases; bases outside gene matches: 8. The CDR3 sequence: CASSPGISGGHEQFF. CDR3 nucleotide sequence: TGTGCCAGCTCACCAGGAATAAGCGGGGGTCATGAGCAGTTCTTC.

This chain links TRBV7-3 with TRBJ1-1, with a weak D call TRBD1 (6 bases). CDR1 and CDR2 from the germline V gene are SGHTA and FQGTGA. This CDR3 region has 13 residues. V was cut by 4 bases and J by 0 bases, with 6 bases left in between. The CDR3 region has the DNA TGTGCCAGCAGCTGGACAGTGAACACTGAAGCTTTCTTT. The encoded protein is CASSWTVNTEAFF.

The chain joins TRBV6-5 to TRBJ2-6, with 8 bases lining up with TRBD2. In germline, CDR1 is MNHEY, CDR2 SVGAGI. The CDR3 length is 15 residues. Trimming at V came to 8 bases and at J to 4 bases, leaving 7 bases not matched to a gene. CDR3 residues: CASVAGGSGANVLTF. The DNA for the CDR3 is TGTGCCAGCGTGGCGGGGGGATCAGGGGCCAACGTCCTGACTTTC.

Note on this clone: The identical CDR3 is also encoded by other nucleotide sequences in the sample. The chain has TRBV19 and TRBJ2-5; TRBD1 might be the D (6 bases). Trimming stripped 9 bases from V and 4 bases from J, with 12 bases between. Germline values: CDR1 LNHDA, CDR2 SQIVND (reference sequence). The CDR3 sequence is 12 residues long. CDR3: CASRQAGETQYF. The CDR3 bases are TGTGCCAGCCGACAGGCCGGAGAGACCCAGTACTTC.

The sample holds one count of this clone. CDR3 in amino acids: CASSDSLGGELDRGKPQNTGELFF. As DNA, the CDR3 is TGTGCCAGCAGTGACTCACTGGGGGGCGAGTTGGACAGGGGGAAACCCCAGAACACCGGGGAGCTGTTTTTT. This chain joins TRBV6-4 and TRBJ2-2; 10 nucleotides agree with TRBD1. This CDR3 has 24 residues. Germline CDR1 MRHNA, CDR2 SNTAGT. Trimming took 0 bases from V and 1 from J; bases not matched to a gene: 23.

With regard to this clone: At one end, the junction sequence differs from germline, possibly due to a read error. The rearrangement uses TRBV7-9 and TRBJ1-2; D gene ambiguous. This CDR3 has 13 amino acids. The V gene's germline CDR1 is SEHNR and CDR2 FQNEAQ (reference sequence). The CDR3 region is CAGSLAGSYGYTF. CDR3 in DNA: TGTGCCGGCAGCTTAGCTGGCAGCTATGGCTACACCTTC.

This chain connects TRBV6-6 to TRBJ2-5, with D unresolved. The CDR3 consists of 12 residues. Germline assignment: CDR1 MNHNY and CDR2 SVGAGI (reference sequence). Trimming removed 8 bases at V and 5 bases at J, with 12 bases between. CDR3 amino acids: CASVGSAETQYF. The CDR3 DNA is TGTGCCAGCGTCGGGTCGGCGGAGACCCAGTACTTC.

V is TRBV19 and J is TRBJ2-3, with TRBD2 matching 10 bases. Germline V gene data show CDR1 as LNHDA and CDR2 as SQIVND (reference sequence). This CDR3 region has 17 residues. J was trimmed by 2 bases and V by 5 bases; bases with no gene match: 10. CDR3 amino acids: CASSLRTSGGITDTQYF. The CDR3 DNA reads TGTGCCAGTAGTCTCCGGACTAGCGGAGGTATCACAGATACGCAGTATTTT. The full variable domain, rest sourced from reference TRBV19 and TRBJ2-3, is DGGITQSPKYLFRKEGQNVTLSCEQNLNHDAMYWYRQDPGQGLRLIYYSQIVNDFQKGDIAEGYSVSREKKESFPLTVTSAQKNPTAFYLCASSLRTSGGITDTQYFGPGTRLTVL.

The CDR3 DNA sequence: TGCGCCAGCAGCCAACCGGGGACTGAAGCTTTCTTT. It yields the protein CASSQPGTEAFF. V gene TRBV4-1 combines with J gene TRBJ1-1; D ambiguous. Trimming took off 2 bases at V and 5 bases at J, with 6 bases between the two ends. The CDR3 has 12 residues. CDR1 and CDR2 from the germline V gene are MGHRA and YSYEKL.

V gene TRBV2 combines with J gene TRBJ2-6; TRBD1 might be the D (6 bases). The CDR3 contains 15 residues. V lost 5 bases and J lost 4, with 12 bases in between. The germline V gene encodes CDR1 SNHLY and CDR2 FYNNEI. In nucleotides, the CDR3 is TGTGCCAGCAGTTCACAGGGCGGCGGGGCCAACGTCCTGACTTTC. It yields the protein CASSSQGGGANVLTF.

This clone was picked up one time. The chain recombines TRBV6-1 with TRBJ1-2; D gene ambiguous. CDR1 and CDR2 (germline): MNHNS, SASEGT. Trimming stripped 1 base from V and 3 bases from J, with 6 bases between. The CDR3 spans 13 residues. The chain's CDR3 is CASSEGRDYGYTF. The DNA of the CDR3 is TGTGCCAGCAGTGAAGGGAGGGACTATGGCTACACCTTC.

The chain couples TRBV7-8 to TRBJ2-2; 8 nucleotides align to TRBD2. V lost 1 base, J lost 1 base, and 2 bases stayed unmatched. CDR3 length: 16 amino acids. The V gene's germline CDR1 is SGHVS and CDR2 FQNEAQ. This chain's CDR3 is CASSLGGLGNTGELFF. For the CDR3, the DNA is TGTGCCAGCAGCTTAGGGGGACTAGGGAACACCGGGGAGCTGTTTTTT. The variable domain in full, completed from reference TRBV7-8 and TRBJ2-2, reads GAGVSQSPRYKVAKRGQDVALRCDPISGHVSLFWYQQALGQGPEFLTYFQNEAQLDKSGLPSDRFFAERPEGSVSTLKIQRTQQEDSAVYLCASSLGGLGNTGELFFGEGSRLTVL.

The chain is built from TRBV30 and TRBJ2-5; no clear D gene. The germline gives CDR1 GTSNPN, CDR2 SVGIG (reference sequence). V was cut by 0 bases and J by 5 bases, with 10 bases left in between. The CDR3 runs to 13 residues. CDR3 in DNA: TGTGCCTGGAGTGTTCCGGGTTGGGAGACCCAGTACTTC. It codes for CAWSVPGWETQYF.

This chain joins TRBV28 and TRBJ2-5; a possible D gene is TRBD1 (5 bases). The CDR3 loop spans 13 amino acids. Deletions cut 4 bases from V and 7 bases from J, with 13 bases between. The germline CDR1 and CDR2 sequences are MDHEN and SYDVKM. CDR3: CASSSPAQGTQYF. The CDR3 bases are TGTGCCAGCAGTTCCCCGGCTCAGGGGACCCAGTACTTC.

The rearrangement joins TRBV28 to TRBJ2-3, with 11 positions matching TRBD2. In germline, CDR1 is MDHEN, CDR2 SYDVKM. This CDR3 contains 15 residues. The ends lost 7 bases at V and 4 bases at J; junction bases unmatched: 7. The CDR3 DNA reads as TGTGCCAGCATAGCGGGGGGGGGACCAGCAGATACGCAGTATTTT. Encoded protein: CASIAGGGPADTQYF.

This chain joins TRBV4-2 and TRBJ2-7, with D tentatively TRBD1 (6 bases). From germline, CDR1 is LGHNA and CDR2 YNFKEQ. Trimming removed 7 bases at V and 0 bases at J, with 16 bases between. The CDR3 covers 15 residues. The CDR3, as DNA: TGTGCCAGCACCGCGCAGACAGGCAGCTCCTACGAGCAGTACTTC. Translated, it gives CASTAQTGSSYEQYF.

In DNA form, the CDR3 reads TGTGCCAGCAGTAAGAACCGGGAAACGTACTTC. Its protein is CASSKNRETYF. The chain employs TRBV6-5 and TRBJ2-5; D may be TRBD2 (5 bases). Germline assignment: CDR1 MNHEY and CDR2 SVGAGI. The CDR3 runs to 11 residues. The V gene lost 5 bases and the J gene lost 13 bases, with 14 bases spanning the gap.

The chain joins TRBV5-1 to TRBJ2-7; TRBD1 might be the D (7 bases). The CDR3 is made up of 14 amino acids. Trimming removed 4 bases at V and 5 bases at J, with 16 bases between. The germline CDR1 and CDR2 sequences are SGHRS and YFSETQ. The CDR3 DNA follows: TGCGCCAGCAGCCTACTCCAGGGGGGCCACGAGCAGTACTTC. Its translation: CASSLLQGGHEQYF.

The chain couples TRBV14 to TRBJ2-5, with a tentative D call TRBD2 (6 bases). CDR1 is SGHDN and CDR2 is FVKESK in the germline V gene. This CDR3 contains 16 residues. V lost 1 base and J 5 bases, leaving 17 bases between the germline ends. CDR3 in DNA: TGTGCCAGCAGCCAAGGTTCAGGGAGGAGTTGGGAGACCCAGTACTTC. Its translation: CASSQGSGRSWETQYF.

This chain links TRBV29-1 with TRBJ2-7; 10 bases agree with TRBD2. The germline V gene has CDR1 SQVTM and CDR2 ANQGSEA. Trimming cost V 6 bases and J 1 base; bases outside gene matches: 9. This CDR3 has 15 amino acids. CDR3 DNA sequence: TGCAGCGTAAAAATCCCGGGACTAGCGTCCTACGAGCAGTACTTC. Amino acid sequence: CSVKIPGLASYEQYF.

The rearrangement links TRBV29-1 to TRBJ2-5; 7 bases line up with TRBD2. With 7 bases clipped from V and 9 bases from J, the junction kept 14 bases outside the gene matches. Germline assignment: CDR1 SQVTM and CDR2 ANQGSEA. The CDR3 consists of 13 residues. As DNA, the CDR3 is TGCAGCGCCAGGGAGGGCTCGGTTTCGTCCCAGTACTTC. This encodes CSAREGSVSSQYF. Complete variable domain (other parts from reference TRBV29-1 and TRBJ2-5): SAVISQKPSRDICQRGTSLTIQCQVDSQVTMMFWYRQQPGQSLTLIATANQGSEATYESGFVIDKFPISRPNLTFSTLTVSNMSPEDSSIYLCSAREGSVSSQYFGPGTRLLVL.

This clone was counted only a few times. The J gene is TRBJ1-1, the V gene TRBV7-4; tentative D call: TRBD1 (6 bases). V was pared by 2 bases and J by 5 bases, with 12 bases between. Germline V gives CDR1 SGHVT, CDR2 SQSDAQ. The CDR3 length is 14 residues. The CDR3 protein is CASSLCDRTTEAFF. The CDR3 nucleotides are TGTGCCAGCAGCTTATGCGACAGGACGACTGAAGCTTTCTTT.

The chain uses TRBV29-1 and TRBJ2-1; 9 positions agree with TRBD2. Germline-derived CDR1 and CDR2 are SQVTM and ANQGSEA. V was pared by 5 bases and J by 8 bases, with 31 bases of the junction left unmatched. The CDR3 has 21 amino acids. DNA for the CDR3: TGCAGCGTTCCTGTCCCTCCAGATTACCTTAATTCGGGACTAGCTATTGATGAGCAGTTCTTC. It translates to CSVPVPPDYLNSGLAIDEQFF.

DNA for the CDR3: TGTGCCAGCATAAATGAAGGGGATCAGCCCCAGCATTTT. Its protein product is CASINEGDQPQHF. The chain has TRBV21-1 and TRBJ1-5; the DNA was not used to check the table's D call, TRBD1. TRBV21-1 is a pseudogene segment. The CDR3 length is 13 residues.

The V gene is TRBV29-1, the J gene TRBJ2-1; TRBD1 agrees at 10 bases. After removal of 8 bases from V and 6 bases from J, the junction contained 13 bases not matched to a gene. Germline V lookup: CDR1 SQVTM, CDR2 ANQGSEA. The CDR3 consists of 15 residues. The CDR3 DNA sequence: TGCAGCATGTCCGTCTGGGACAGGGGTCTCAATGAGCAGTTCTTC. This codes for CSMSVWDRGLNEQFF.